Listed here are 10 T cell receptor beta chains from one sample, sequenced in a study of T cell changes during pregnancy in multiple sclerosis. The assay was immunoSEQ multiplex PCR, and TCRdb's table has in-frame clones only and misses some. The sample lists around 38,000 clones; 80% to 95% were seen once. The source material was CD4+ T cells from peripheral blood mononuclear cells, sampled in the third trimester of pregnancy. These receptors were taken from a female donor in good health, enrolled as a control in a pregnancy study.

The chain combines TRBV18 with TRBJ2-5; 7 positions match TRBD1. This CDR3 region has 13 residues. Trimming cost V 5 bases and J 2 bases; bases outside gene matches: 2. Germline values: CDR1 KGHSH, CDR2 LQKENI. DNA for the CDR3: TGTGCCAGCTCAACAGGGGTACAAGAGACCCAGTACTTC. Its translation: CASSTGVQETQYF. Full variable domain (rest looked up from reference TRBV18 and TRBJ2-5): NAGVMQNPRHLVRRRGQEARLRCSPMKGHSHVYWYRQLPEEGLKFMVYLQKENIIDESGMPKERFSAEFPKEGPSILRIQQVVRGDSAAYFCASSTGVQETQYFGPGTRLLVL.

V is TRBV6-1 and J is TRBJ1-5; unclear D gene. Trimming left V 6 bases short and J 4 bases short, with 10 bases between. CDR1 is MNHNS, CDR2 SASEGT, per germline. This CDR3 comprises 13 residues. The CDR3 nucleotides read TGTGCCAGCAGCCTATTAGTAAATCAGCCCCAGCATTTT. This sequence encodes CASSLLVNQPQHF.

The chain links TRBV28 to TRBJ1-2; 7 positions agree with TRBD1. Germline CDR1 and CDR2: MDHEN and SYDVKM. V gave up 6 bases and J gave up 8 bases; unmatched junction bases: 9. The CDR3 length is 13 residues. For the CDR3, the DNA is TGTGCCAGCAGCTTGACCGGGACAGTGGGCTACACCTTC. It specifies CASSLTGTVGYTF.

The chain combines TRBV6-1 with TRBJ1-2; no definite D call. The CDR3 has 14 residues. Germline CDR1 is MNHNS and CDR2 is SASEGT. V lost 3 bases and J 7 bases, leaving 15 bases between the germline ends. CDR3 DNA sequence: TGTGCCAGCAGTGAGTCCGACGGGAGATTTGGCTACACCTTC. Encoded protein: CASSESDGRFGYTF.

The chain employs TRBV6-1 and TRBJ2-7; 9 positions match TRBD2. Germline assignment: CDR1 MNHNS and CDR2 SASEGT. The CDR3 is made up of 14 amino acids. V lost 6 bases to trimming and J lost 3 bases; unmatched junction nucleotides: 6. The CDR3 here is CASRVSGGLYEQYF. For the CDR3, the DNA is TGTGCCAGCAGGGTCAGCGGGGGGCTCTACGAGCAGTACTTC.

V and J are TRBV28 and TRBJ2-6; perhaps TRBD1 as D (6 bases). Germline CDR1 reads MDHEN; CDR2 reads SYDVKM. Deletions cut 3 bases from V and 5 bases from J, with 11 bases between. The CDR3 contains 15 residues. The CDR3 reads CASSLQGSRANVLTF. Written as DNA, the CDR3 is TGTGCCAGCAGTTTGCAGGGGAGCCGGGCCAACGTCCTGACTTTC.

About this clone: The conserved phenylalanine or tryptophan is not found at the CDR3 terminus, so this likely reflects a read error. Because the CDR3's place on the DNA is in doubt, the DNA is left out and the CDR3 is given as listed by TCRdb. The chain joins TRBV28 to TRBJ2-7; the table names TRBD2, a call not compared with the DNA. Per germline, CDR1 MDHEN and CDR2 SYDVKM. The CDR3 is 12 residues long, ends included. This CDR3 reads CASSSLSGLVQS.

V gene TRBV6-6 combines with J gene TRBJ2-6; D call uncertain. Germline assignment: CDR1 MNHNY and CDR2 SVGAGI (reference sequence). V shed 2 bases and J shed 4 bases, with 12 bases lying between them. The CDR3 totals 16 residues. CDR3 sequence: CASSYLIVGGANVLTF. CDR3 coding DNA: TGTGCCAGCAGTTACCTAATCGTGGGCGGGGCCAACGTCCTGACTTTC.

The rearrangement joins TRBV2 to TRBJ1-5; possible D gene TRBD1, 5 bases. CDR3 size: 15 residues. The V gene's germline CDR1 is SNHLY and CDR2 FYNNEI. V dropped 2 bases and J dropped 0 bases, with 8 bases sitting between them. The CDR3 region has the DNA TGTGCCAGCAGTGAACGGCAGGGTAGCAATCAGCCCCAGCATTTT. The encoded protein is CASSERQGSNQPQHF.

The CDR3 bases are TGTGCCAGCAGCAAGGACTTGGGGTCCTACAATGAGCAGTTCTTC. Residues: CASSKDLGSYNEQFF. The chain links TRBV11-2 to TRBJ2-1; possibly TRBD2 for D (5 bases). CDR3 length: 15 amino acids. Deletions cut 5 bases from V and 1 base from J, with 12 bases between. The germline gives CDR1 SGHAT, CDR2 FQNNGV.